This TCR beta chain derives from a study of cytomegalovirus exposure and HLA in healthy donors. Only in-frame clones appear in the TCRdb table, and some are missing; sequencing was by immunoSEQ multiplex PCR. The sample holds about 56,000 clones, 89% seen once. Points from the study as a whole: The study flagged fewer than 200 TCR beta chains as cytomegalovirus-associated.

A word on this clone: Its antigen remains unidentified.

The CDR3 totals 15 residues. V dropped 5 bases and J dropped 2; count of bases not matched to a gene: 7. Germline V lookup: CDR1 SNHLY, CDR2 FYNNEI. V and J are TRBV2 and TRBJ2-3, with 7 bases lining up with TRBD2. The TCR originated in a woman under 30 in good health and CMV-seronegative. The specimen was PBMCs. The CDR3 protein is CASSMWDYSTDTQYF. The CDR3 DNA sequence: TGTGCCAGCAGTATGTGGGACTATTCCACAGATACGCAGTATTTT.